This TCR beta chain is drawn from a study of cytomegalovirus exposure and HLA in healthy donors. PCR primers comprised 60 Vbeta and 13 Jbeta primers. Some clones are missing from TCRdb's copy, which holds only in-frame ones; the method was immunoSEQ multiplex PCR. Here the sample table reports tens of thousands of clones. The germline V gene encodes CDR1 SEHNR and CDR2 FQNEAQ (reference sequence). The CDR3 is 15 residues long. With V trimmed by 5 bases and J by 5 bases, 9 bases remained unmatched. V gene TRBV7-9 combines with J gene TRBJ2-5, with 9 bases lining up with TRBD1. Sample: PBMCs. The clonotype comes from a man aged 45-65 years in good health and CMV-seropositive. This CDR3 is CASSPPGQGRETQYF. The CDR3 DNA is TGTGCCAGCAGCCCTCCGGGACAGGGTCGGGAGACCCAGTACTTC. Full variable domain (missing parts from reference TRBV7-9 and TRBJ2-5): DTGVSQNPRHKITKRGQNVTFRCDPISEHNRLYWYRQTLGQGPEFLTYFQNEAQLEKSRLLSDRFSAERPKGSFSTLEIQRTEQGDSAMYLCASSPPGQGRETQYFGPGTRLLVL.